This is a list of T cell receptor beta chains from one sample in a study of blood T cell repertoires in COVID-19. Assay: immunoSEQ multiplex PCR; the TCRdb copy retains only in-frame clones and omits some. This sample has about 170,000 clones, with more than 75% found just once. The sample was peripheral blood. The receptors stem from a young man with active or convalescent COVID-19. The CDR3 runs from the conserved cysteine through the conserved F or W. The D gene is left open where the match is weak. Only some rows state a clone size, as once, few, many or a class for expanded clones.

>TRBV11-3|TRBD1|TRBJ1-1|NA
TGTGCCAGCACGACGGACAGGGGGAACACTGAAGCTTTCTTT
CASTTDRGNTEAFF
>TRBV10-3|TRBD1|TRBJ1-1|few
TGTGCCATCAGTGAGCAAGGGGGCGCAAACACTGAAGCTTTCTTT
CAISEQGGANTEAFF
>TRBV5-4|TRBD1|TRBJ1-4|NA
TGTGCCAGCAGCTTGCGAACAGGGGCCACTAATGAAAAACTGTTTTTT
CASSLRTGATNEKLFF
>TRBV5-1|TRBD2|TRBJ2-3|NA
TGCGCCAGCAGCCCAAGCGGGGGCCTCACAGATACGCAGTATTTT
CASSPSGGLTDTQYF
>TRBV11-2|NA|TRBJ1-1|NA
TGTGCCAGCAGCCCAGCGGGCACTGAAGCTTTCTTT
CASSPAGTEAFF
>TRBV19|NA|TRBJ2-3|NA
TGTGCCAGTAGTACAGGTAGCGGAAGCACAGATACGCAGTATTTT
CASSTGSGSTDTQYF
>TRBV27|TRBD2|TRBJ2-1|NA
TGTGCCAGCAGTTTGATAGCGGGAGGGCCCAAAGCCAATGAGCAGTTCTTC
CASSLIAGGPKANEQFF
>TRBV3-1/TRBV3-2|NA|TRBJ1-1|NA
TGTGCCAGCAGCCAAGGGGGGGGCACTGAAGCTTTCTTT
CASSQGGGTEAFF
>TRBV4-1|TRBD1|TRBJ1-1|NA
TGCGCCAGCAGCCAAATTGGACAGGAGAACACTGAAGCTTTCTTT
CASSQIGQENTEAFF
>TRBV6-5|TRBD1|TRBJ2-1|NA
TGTGCCAGCAGTCTCGGGACAGTCTCCTACAATGAGCAGTTCTTC
CASSLGTVSYNEQFF
>TRBV19|NA|TRBJ2-1|once
TGTGCCAGTAGTATTTCGGCAGGGGCCCTGAATGAGCAGTTCTTC
CASSISAGALNEQFF
>TRBV5-1|NA|TRBJ1-2|NA
TGCGCCAGCAGAGTGGACACTAGCAACTATGGCTACACCTTC
CASRVDTSNYGYTF
>TRBV30|NA|TRBJ1-2|few
TGTGCTAAAACTCAGGACAATAACTATGGCTACACCTTC
CAKTQDNNYGYTF
>TRBV28|TRBD1|TRBJ1-5|NA
TGTGCCAGCAGTTTAGAGGCTCGTCGACAGGGTATGGTTCAGCCCCAGCATTTT
CASSLEARRQGMVQPQHF
>TRBV3-1/TRBV3-2|TRBD2|TRBJ2-5|NA
TGTGCCAGCAGCCAGTTAGCGGGGAGGGGAGAGACCCAGTACTTC
CASSQLAGRGETQYF
>TRBV14|TRBD2|TRBJ2-1|NA
TGTGCCAGCAGCCCTCGACTAGCGGGGGTACGTGATGAGGAGCAGTTCTTC
CASSPRLAGVRDEEQFF
>TRBV24-1|TRBD1|TRBJ2-1|NA
TGTGCCACCAGTGATCCGACCGGGACAGAGAACAATGAGCAGTTCTTC
CATSDPTGTENNEQFF
>TRBV5-1|NA|TRBJ2-5|NA
TGCGCCAGCAGCTTGTATGGGGGGTATCAAGAGACCCAGTACTTC
CASSLYGGYQETQYF
>TRBV5-8|NA|TRBJ2-1|NA
TGTGCCAGCAGCTTGGCGGGGGTAGACTACAATGAGCAGTTCTTC
CASSLAGVDYNEQFF
>TRBV7-6|NA|TRBJ1-6|once
TGTGCCAGCAGCTTCGAGGACAGTAATTCACCCCTCCACTTT
CASSFEDSNSPLHF
>TRBV5-4|TRBD2|TRBJ2-1|NA
TGTGCCAGCAGCTTGGTCGGGGGAGGGCCAGGAGAGCAGTTCTTC
CASSLVGGGPGEQFF
>TRBV6-5|NA|TRBJ1-4|NA
TGTGCCAGCAGTTCTCGTCAGTTACAAGAAAAACTGTTTTTT
CASSSRQLQEKLFF
>TRBV5-1|NA|TRBJ2-3|NA
TGCGCCAGCAGCTGGGCCCCGGGACTTGACACAGATACGCAGTATTTT
CASSWAPGLDTDTQYF
>TRBV6-6|TRBD1|TRBJ1-2|NA
TGTGCCAGCAGGGGGACAGCTAACTATGGCTACACCTTC
CASRGTANYGYTF
>TRBV28|NA|TRBJ1-1|few
TGTGCCAGCAGCTCTATCGGTCGCACTGAAGCTTTCTTT
CASSSIGRTEAFF
>TRBV27|TRBD1|TRBJ1-3|NA
TGTGCCAGCAGTCCACGGACAGGGGCTGGAAACACCATATATTTT
CASSPRTGAGNTIYF
>TRBV7-2|TRBD1|TRBJ1-1|NA
TGTGCCAGCAGCTTATACGGGACAGGGTGGTTTCAGAACACTGAAGCTTTCTTT
CASSLYGTGWFQNTEAFF
>TRBV28|TRBD1|TRBJ1-3|few
TGTGCCAGCAGCCCCTCGACAGGGGCTGGAAACACCATATATTTT
CASSPSTGAGNTIYF
>TRBV4-3|NA|TRBJ2-1|few
TGCGCCAGCAGCCAAGATAGGCCTAGCGCCTCCTACAATGAGCAGTTCTTC
CASSQDRPSASYNEQFF
>TRBV19|NA|TRBJ1-6|NA
TGTGCCAGTAGTACCTCGACAGTCTCCTATAATTCACCCCTCCACTTT
CASSTSTVSYNSPLHF
>TRBV24-1|TRBD1|TRBJ1-2|NA
TGTGCCACCAGTGCCGGAGGGGACAGTCTCTATGGCTACACCTTC
CATSAGGDSLYGYTF
>TRBV4-1|TRBD1|TRBJ1-5|NA
TGCGCCAGCAGTCCCACAGGGGGTATTCAGCCCCAGCATTTT
CASSPTGGIQPQHF
>TRBV5-1|TRBD2|TRBJ2-1|NA
TGCGCCAGCAGCTGGACTAGCGCGGGCAATGAGCAGTTCTTC
CASSWTSAGNEQFF
>TRBV12-5|NA|TRBJ1-5|NA
TGTGCTAGTGTTGACAGTAGTAGCAATCAGCCCCAGCATTTT
CASVDSSSNQPQHF
>TRBV7-3|TRBD1|TRBJ2-1|NA
TGTGCCAGCAGCGTCGGGACAGGCCTTGACAATGAGCAGTTCTTC
CASSVGTGLDNEQFF
>TRBV5-1|NA|TRBJ1-4|NA
TGCGCCAGCAGCTCCGGCCAGTCGGGTGGGGAAAAACTGTTTTTT
CASSSGQSGGEKLFF
>TRBV12-3/TRBV12-4|NA|TRBJ2-7|NA
TGTGCCAGCAGCCGAAGCACCCCCTACGAGCAGTACTTC
CASSRSTPYEQYF
>TRBV5-4|NA|TRBJ2-2|NA
TGTGCCAGCAGCTCTGAAGTAGCGAACACCGGGGAGCTGTTTTTT
CASSSEVANTGELFF
>TRBV5-1|NA|TRBJ2-5|NA
TGCGCCAGCAGCCTTGGAGGGACGGAAGAGACCCAGTACTTC
CASSLGGTEETQYF
>TRBV12-3/TRBV12-4|TRBD1|TRBJ1-2|NA
TGTGCCAGCAGTCCCGGGACAGTCGGTGGCTACACCTTC
CASSPGTVGGYTF
>TRBV5-1|NA|TRBJ2-5|NA
TGCGCCAGCAGCCTTCAAGGCAGCGGACAAGAGACCCAGTACTTC
CASSLQGSGQETQYF
>TRBV11-3|NA|TRBJ1-1|NA
TGTGCCAGCAGCTTCCTGTTGGAGGGCACTGAAGCTTTCTTT
CASSFLLEGTEAFF
>TRBV7-9|NA|TRBJ1-2|NA
TGTGCCAGCAGCCCATCTCTGGGCCCCGTAGATGGCTACACCTTC
CASSPSLGPVDGYTF
>TRBV10-1|NA|TRBJ2-7|NA
TGCGCCAGCAGGCGGACAGATGACGAGCAGTACTTC
CASRRTDDEQYF
>TRBV7-9|NA|TRBJ2-5|NA
TGTGCCAGCAGCTTAGCCGAATTTCCCGGGTGGGGCCCAGAGACCCAGTACTTC
CASSLAEFPGWGPETQYF
>TRBV11-3|TRBD1|TRBJ1-2|NA
TGTGCCAGCAGCTTAGGGGGCCCACCGGGACAGGGAGACTATGGCTACACCTTC
CASSLGGPPGQGDYGYTF
>TRBV10-3|TRBD2|TRBJ2-3|NA
TGTGCCATCAGTGCCCACGTGTATGGCGGGGGGGTTGTAGATACGCAGTATTTT
CAISAHVYGGGVVDTQYF
>TRBV2|TRBD1|TRBJ2-7|NA
TGTGCCAGCAGTCGACAGGGCCTCCTCTACGAGCAGTACTTC
CASSRQGLLYEQYF
>TRBV7-9|TRBD1|TRBJ1-6|NA
TGTGCCAGCAGCTTGTCCGCAGGGGGCGCCGGGTCACCCCTCCACTTT
CASSLSAGGAGSPLHF
>TRBV5-5|TRBD2|TRBJ2-2|NA
TGTGCCAGCAGAATCCTCGGGGGGACCGGGGAGCTGTTTTTT
CASRILGGTGELFF
>TRBV5-4|NA|TRBJ1-2|NA
TGTGCCAGCAGCGCCCCCCTGGACAGCGGCTATGGCTACACCTTC
CASSAPLDSGYGYTF
>TRBV2|NA|TRBJ1-2|NA
TGTGCCAGCAGTATACCAGACGGGGGGACAACCGGCTATGGCTACACCTTC
CASSIPDGGTTGYGYTF
>TRBV7-9|NA|TRBJ1-1|NA
TGTGCCAGCATCGGGGCGGGGAAAAACACTGAAGCTTTCTTT
CASIGAGKNTEAFF
>TRBV6-5|TRBD1|TRBJ1-2|once
TGTGCCAGCGGTCGGACAGGGAAAGAGTCTGGCTACACCTTC
CASGRTGKESGYTF
>TRBV29-1|TRBD1|TRBJ1-1|NA
TGCAGCGTTTCCAGACCAGGGGGCAGGTCTGAAGCTTTCTTT
CSVSRPGGRSEAFF
>TRBV10-3|TRBD2|TRBJ2-3|NA
TGTGCCATCAACCCCGGGACTAGCGGCGGGGGGAATACGCAGTATTTT
CAINPGTSGGGNTQYF
>TRBV18|NA|TRBJ1-6|NA
TGTGCCAGCTCACCAGGGGGCGAATCACCCCTCCACTTT
CASSPGGESPLHF
>TRBV6-6|TRBD2|TRBJ2-7|NA
TGTGCCAGCAGGTGGGGTAGCGGGAACTACGAGCAGTACTTC
CASRWGSGNYEQYF
>TRBV29-1|TRBD2|TRBJ2-3|NA
TGCAGCGTCCGACTAGCGCATTTTCGCACAGATACGCAGTATTTT
CSVRLAHFRTDTQYF